This T cell receptor beta chain was found in a study of blood T cell repertoires in COVID-19. Study at large: COVID-19 samples collected from the United States, Italy and Spain covered acute and convalescent phases. PBMCs, B-cell-depleted T cells, or T cells provided the cDNA or gDNA that made up the material.

In the original processing: From reference gene primer amplification, estimates of nucleated cell counts were derived. Sequencing used immunoSEQ multiplex PCR; TCRdb keeps in-frame clones, though not all of them. V, J and clone size derive from that table, while D and trimming were established from the DNA sequence. In the table there are more than 200,000 clones, 80% to 90% of which are singletons. The CDR3 runs 13 residues. In germline, CDR1 is SGHTA, CDR2 FQGNSA. The V segment lost 6 bases and the J segment 4 bases; nucleotides outside the gene matches: 3. The receptor's source is a woman in her 40s who had recovered from COVID-19. The sample was peripheral blood. The rearrangement joins TRBV7-2 to TRBJ1-2; 9 bases are a match to TRBD1. The CDR3 nucleotides are TGTGCCAGCAGAGGGACAGGGAGCTATGGCTACACCTTC. It is translated as CASRGTGSYGYTF.